This is a list of T cell receptor beta chains from one sample in a study of blood T cells in healthy people across ages. TCRdb ran MiXCR on the 5' RACE reads and lists one entry per CDR3 protein. The table records about a million distinct CDR3 sequences, around 48% of them present only once. The sample taken for sequencing was blood. Receptors originate from a man between 25 and 39 years old in good health. The CDR3 runs from the conserved cysteine through the conserved F or W. A D gene is named only where the DNA matches it firmly. A row's size may be missing; if present it is once, few, many or a size class.

DNA	CDR3	size	V	D	J
TGTGCCAGCTCACCGGGACTCGGCGAGCCTGAAGCTTTCTTT	CASSPGLGEPEAFF	.	TRBV18	.	TRBJ1-1
TGTGCCAGCAGCCCTGCAGTGACAGGTTCGGGCACAGATACGCAGTATTTT	CASSPAVTGSGTDTQYF	few	TRBV7-9	.	TRBJ2-3
TGTGCCAGCAGCCAAGATCTTTGGCGCCCGTACTTC	CASSQDLWRPYF	few	TRBV3-1	.	TRBJ2-5
TGTGCCAGCAAACGTATTGGGACGAACACTGAAGCTTTCTTT	CASKRIGTNTEAFF	once	TRBV6-5	.	TRBJ1-1
TGTGCCAGCAGGGGACAAACTCTTAACTATGGCTACACCTTC	CASRGQTLNYGYTF	.	TRBV2	.	TRBJ1-2
TGTGCCAGCAGCAAAGAGATCGAGTTCTATTACTACACCTTC	CASSKEIEFYYYTF	.	TRBV21-1	.	TRBJ1-2
TGTGCCAGCAGCGTGGCAGGGGGGGACACTGAAGCTTTCTTT	CASSVAGGDTEAFF	.	TRBV9	TRBD1	TRBJ1-1
TGCAGTGCTAGATCCGGGACTAGCGGGGGGAGGACGTTCTTC	CSARSGTSGGRTFF	.	TRBV20-1	TRBD2	TRBJ2-1
TGCAGTGCTGGGCAGGGGGACTCTGGCTACACCTTC	CSAGQGDSGYTF	.	TRBV20-1	TRBD1	TRBJ1-2
TGCAGTGCCCTCTCGGGACTAGCGGGGGGTTACAATGAGCAGTTCTTC	CSALSGLAGGYNEQFF	.	TRBV20-1	TRBD2	TRBJ2-1
TGTGCCAGCAGTTTTGTACAGGGGTCTGAGCAGTACTTC	CASSFVQGSEQYF	.	TRBV12-3/TRBV12-4	TRBD1	TRBJ2-7
TGCAGCGTTGAAGGAGATGGGCCCTTTCACGAGCAGTACTTC	CSVEGDGPFHEQYF	.	TRBV29-1	.	TRBJ2-7
TGTGCCAGCAGTGAACTAGCGGCAATCCAAGAGACCCAGTACTTC	CASSELAAIQETQYF	.	TRBV6-1	TRBD2	TRBJ2-5
TGTGCCAGCAGTTTGGGGTCGGGTAGCTCCTACAATGAGCAGTTCTTC	CASSLGSGSSYNEQFF	.	TRBV12-3/TRBV12-4	.	TRBJ2-1
TGTGCCACCAGCAGAGATACGCCATACATCGGGGTCAGAGAAAAACTGTTTTTT	CATSRDTPYIGVREKLFF	.	TRBV15	.	TRBJ1-4
TGTGCCAGCAGTTACGCGACCACCACGGGGAGGTCGGGCACTGAAGCTTTCTTT	CASSYATTTGRSGTEAFF	.	TRBV6-2/TRBV6-3	.	TRBJ1-1
TGCGCCAGCAGCTTGGCCAACGGGCAGGGTAACGAGCAGTACTTC	CASSLANGQGNEQYF	few	TRBV5-1	.	TRBJ2-7
TGTGCCAGCAGTCTCCCGACAGGGGCGGGCAGGCAGCCCCAGCATTTT	CASSLPTGAGRQPQHF	.	TRBV28	TRBD1	TRBJ1-5
TGTGCCAGCAGCTTAGTAGGAGATAGCGAGCAGTTCTTC	CASSLVGDSEQFF	.	TRBV7-9	.	TRBJ2-1
TGTGCCAGCAGTTATTGGGATAGGTCCTACGAGCAGTACTTC	CASSYWDRSYEQYF	few	TRBV6-2/TRBV6-3	.	TRBJ2-7
TGTGCCAGCAGTTTCCTAGCGGGGGGGCTCGACAATGAGCAGTTCTTC	CASSFLAGGLDNEQFF	few	TRBV12-3/TRBV12-4	TRBD2	TRBJ2-1
TGTGCCAGCAGCAAAGGTTGTACAGGGCCGATAATTAGCACAGATACGCAGTATTTT	CASSKGCTGPIISTDTQYF	.	TRBV21-1	.	TRBJ2-3
TGTGCCAGCAGCCAAGAGAAAAATGAAAAACTGTTTTTT	CASSQEKNEKLFF	many	TRBV4-2	.	TRBJ1-4
TGCGCCAGCAGCCAAAAACTGGACGGGAATAATTCACCCCTCCACTTT	CASSQKLDGNNSPLHF	.	TRBV5-1	.	TRBJ1-6
TGTGCCAGCAGCCCACGGCCCCTACTGGACTATGGCTACACCTTC	CASSPRPLLDYGYTF	.	TRBV7-2	.	TRBJ1-2
TGTGCCAGCAGCCAACTAGGGATTGACGCCTACAATGAGCAGTTCTTC	CASSQLGIDAYNEQFF	few	TRBV4-2	.	TRBJ2-1
TGCAGTGTCAGCAGGGCGCTGGGAGAGACCCAGTACTTC	CSVSRALGETQYF	many	TRBV20-1	.	TRBJ2-5
TGTGCCAGCAGTTATAACCCCCAAGGAGCGGGGGTGTCAGATACGCAGTATTTT	CASSYNPQGAGVSDTQYF	.	TRBV6-2/TRBV6-3	TRBD2	TRBJ2-3
TGTGCCAGCAGCGTGGGCAGCCCAAATGAGCAGTTCTTC	CASSVGSPNEQFF	few	TRBV9	.	TRBJ2-1
TGTGCCAGCAGCCCCGTGGAGGCTGAGCAGTACTTC	CASSPVEAEQYF	.	TRBV7-2	.	TRBJ2-5
TGTGCCAGCAGTTTCAGACAGGGGGCTTTGTACGATGAGCAGTTCTTC	CASSFRQGALYDEQFF	few	TRBV27	TRBD1	TRBJ2-1
TGTGCCAGCAGCCAAGAGAGGAATAGCGGGGGGGCCGGGTCCAAAAACATTCAGTACTTC	CASSQERNSGGAGSKNIQYF	.	TRBV4-2	TRBD2	TRBJ2-4
TGTGCCAGCAGCCACGCCGGACAGGGGGAACAAGAGACCCAGTACTTC	CASSHAGQGEQETQYF	.	TRBV6-2/TRBV6-3	TRBD1	TRBJ2-5
TGTGCCTGGAGTGTAAACCCGGCCGAAGGGCAGTTCTTC	CAWSVNPAEGQFF	.	TRBV30	.	TRBJ2-1
TGCAGCTCTCGGGTACAGGGACCACACAATGAGCAGTTCTTC	CSSRVQGPHNEQFF	few	TRBV29-1	.	TRBJ2-1
TGTGCCAGCACAAATCCCCGGGACAGGGATCGAGAGACCCAGTACTTC	CASTNPRDRDRETQYF	.	TRBV7-9	TRBD1	TRBJ2-5
TGTGCCAGCAGCTCCCATTCTTCGGGGAGCAATCAGCCCCAGCATTTT	CASSSHSSGSNQPQHF	.	TRBV6-6	.	TRBJ1-5
TGTGCCAGCAGTCCGGGACGAGCGGCGAAGACAGATACGCAGTATTTT	CASSPGRAAKTDTQYF	.	TRBV28	.	TRBJ2-3
TGTGCCACCAAAGGTCTCACAGATACGCAGTATTTT	CATKGLTDTQYF	.	TRBV6-1	.	TRBJ2-3
TGCGCCAGCAGCCGAGAACTAGGCTTTGAGCAGTTCTTC	CASSRELGFEQFF	few	TRBV4-3	.	TRBJ2-1
TGTGCCAGCAGTGTCCTAGCGGGGATCACAGATACGCAGTATTTT	CASSVLAGITDTQYF	few	TRBV2	TRBD2	TRBJ2-3